These 18 T cell receptor beta chains were all obtained from the same sample, sequenced in a study of CD8 T cells in ankylosing spondylitis. Study outcomes and limitations: A TCR beta motif of 7 or 8 highly homologous variants appeared characteristic of ankylosing spondylitis blood.

TCRdb re-derived calls from the 5' RACE reads in MiXCR, one entry per CDR3 protein. The data hold 100,000 or so distinct CDR3 sequences, with roughly 10% observed a single time. These receptors' targets are unknown. The material sequenced was blood, either unsorted or a sorted T cell fraction (not recorded which). Source of these receptors: a male donor with ankylosing spondylitis.

The table lists this clonotype with a few counts. Here the CDR3 DNA reads TGTGCCACCAGCAGACAGCGGGAGGGGAACAATGAGCAGTTCTTC. Translated: CATSRQREGNNEQFF. V usage is TRBV15 and J usage is TRBJ2-1; 10 nucleotides match TRBD2. The trim removed 2 bases at V and 5 bases at J, leaving 3 bases unmatched. In germline, CDR1 is LNHNV, CDR2 YYDKDF (reference sequence). The CDR3 sequence is 15 residues long. Full variable domain (outside the CDR3, taken from reference TRBV15 and TRBJ2-1): DAMVIQNPRYQVTQFGKPVTLSCSQTLNHNVMYWYQQKSSQAPKLLFHYYDKDFNNEADTPDNFQSRRPNTSFCFLDIRSPGLGDTAMYLCATSRQREGNNEQFFGPGTRLTVL.

The rearrangement links TRBV13 to TRBJ2-4; tentatively, D is TRBD1 (6 bases). The V end was cut by 5 bases, the J end by 7 bases, with 15 bases between. This CDR3 spans 14 amino acids. Per the germline V gene, CDR1 is PRHDT and CDR2 is FYEKMQ (reference sequence). CDR3 nucleotide sequence: TGTGCCAGCAGCCAAAGAGGGGGTACCAACATTCAGTACTTC. Translation: CASSQRGGTNIQYF.

This clonotype occurred many times. This chain links TRBV27 with TRBJ2-6; 7 positions match TRBD1. This CDR3 has 16 amino acids. Germline CDR1 is MNHEY and CDR2 is SMNVEV (reference sequence). Trimming removed 0 bases from V and 2 bases from J; junction bases left unmatched: 1. The CDR3 region is CASSLSQGAGANVLTF. CDR3 coding DNA: TGTGCCAGCAGTTTATCGCAGGGGGCTGGGGCCAACGTCCTGACTTTC.

This clonotype was detected ten times or more. This chain joins TRBV29-1 and TRBJ2-1; 8 positions match TRBD2. The CDR3 consists of 12 residues. CDR1 SQVTM and CDR2 ANQGSEA come from the germline V gene. V shed 4 bases, J shed 8 bases, and the junction held 4 bases outside the gene matches. The CDR3 loop is CSVVREGYEQFF. The CDR3 DNA reads as TGCAGCGTTGTACGGGAGGGGTATGAGCAGTTCTTC.

This clonotype was seen a few times. V is TRBV13 and J is TRBJ1-2; 7 bases fit TRBD1. J lost 4 bases, V lost 4 bases, and 6 bases had no gene match. The germline V gene encodes CDR1 PRHDT and CDR2 FYEKMQ (reference sequence). This CDR3 comprises 14 residues. The CDR3: CASSSGQDRYGYTF. CDR3 bases: TGTGCCAGCAGCTCCGGACAGGACCGCTATGGCTACACCTTC.

This clonotype was seen a few times. The V call is TRBV7-8, the J call TRBJ2-1; a possible D gene is TRBD1 (6 bases). Germline V gene lookup returns CDR1 SGHVS and CDR2 FQNEAQ. This CDR3 has 11 amino acids. V shed 5 bases and J shed 16 bases, with 15 bases lying between them. In DNA form, the CDR3 reads TGTGCCAGCAGCAGCGACAGGTCACGATTCTTC. Protein product: CASSSDRSRFF.

This clonotype was observed at least ten times. This chain links TRBV11-2 with TRBJ2-7; D is uncertain. This CDR3 region has 12 residues. In germline, CDR1 is SGHAT, CDR2 FQNNGV. The V end was cut by 2 bases, the J end by 3 bases, with 5 bases between. CDR3 region: CASSLQHYEQYF. In DNA form, the CDR3 reads TGTGCCAGCAGCTTACAACACTACGAGCAGTACTTC.

The J gene is TRBJ2-2, the V gene TRBV5-1; no definite D call. Germline CDR1 and CDR2: SGHRS and YFSETQ. The CDR3 is 14 amino acids. V was trimmed by 4 bases and J by 4 bases, leaving 11 bases between them. CDR3 region: CASSDRQRTGELFF. As DNA, the CDR3 is TGCGCCAGCAGCGACCGCCAACGCACCGGGGAGCTGTTTTTT.

This clonotype turned up a few times. This sequence joins TRBV20-1 and TRBJ2-7; D uncertain. V was trimmed by 5 bases and J by 0 bases, leaving 17 bases between them. This CDR3 spans 15 amino acids. The V gene's germline CDR1 is DFQATT and CDR2 SNEGSKA (reference sequence). The CDR3 sequence: CSASVSWRSSYEQYF. In DNA, the CDR3 is TGCAGTGCTTCCGTTTCTTGGCGCTCCTCCTACGAGCAGTACTTC.

This clonotype has more than one count but fewer than ten. The chain couples TRBV10-3 to TRBJ2-7, with 12 bases matching TRBD2. Germline lookup yields CDR1 ENHRY and CDR2 SYGVKD. The CDR3 is 14 amino acids. J gave up 7 bases and V 7 bases, and 8 bases lay outside the gene matches. The CDR3 nucleotides read TGTGCCATCACCGGACTAGCGGGGACCGCGGAGCAGTACTTC. It translates to CAITGLAGTAEQYF.

About this clonotype: It may be a read error: a sequence one base away is much more abundant. The J gene is TRBJ1-1, the V gene TRBV3-1; D is unresolved. Between the trimmed V and J ends, which lost 2 bases and 3 bases, there was a span of 10 bases. This CDR3 region has 14 residues. The germline V gene has CDR1 LGHDT and CDR2 YNNKEL (reference sequence). The CDR3 sequence: CASSQTALYTEAFF. The CDR3 DNA follows: TGTGCCAGCAGCCAAACAGCGTTGTACACTGAAGCTTTCTTT.

The chain joins TRBV29-1 to TRBJ1-1; D is undetermined. The CDR3 consists of 11 residues. Trimming removed 7 bases from V and 5 bases from J, with 11 bases in between. CDR1 and CDR2 (germline): SQVTM, ANQGSEA. This CDR3 is CSGWYGTEAFF. CDR3 nucleotide sequence: TGCAGCGGATGGTACGGGACTGAAGCTTTCTTT.

J is TRBJ2-3 and V is TRBV2; D possibly corresponds to TRBD2 (5 bases). The CDR3 has 16 amino acids. The germline V gene has CDR1 SNHLY and CDR2 FYNNEI. V dropped 8 bases and J dropped 0 bases, with 18 bases sitting between them. The CDR3, as DNA: TGTGCCAGCCGAGACCCAACGGGCGGGAGCACAGATACGCAGTATTTT. Its translation: CASRDPTGGSTDTQYF.

The table lists this clonotype with a few counts. J is TRBJ2-2 and V is TRBV5-6; 10 bases are shared with TRBD2. The V and J ends lost 7 bases and 6 bases, in that order; junction bases with no gene match: 12. CDR3 size: 16 residues. CDR1 and CDR2 (germline): SGHDT, YYEEEE. CDR3 residues: CASHSETSGKSGELFF. The CDR3 DNA sequence: TGTGCCAGCCACTCCGAAACTAGCGGGAAATCCGGGGAGCTGTTTTTT. The full variable domain, in which reference TRBV5-6 and TRBJ2-2 provide the parts outside the CDR3, is DAGVTQSPTHLIKTRGQQVTLRCSPKSGHDTVSWYQQALGQGPQFIFQYYEEEERQRGNFPDRFSGHQFPNYSSELNVNALLLGDSALYLCASHSETSGKSGELFFGEGSRLTVL.

Concerning this clonotype itself: At one end the junction does not follow the germline gene, possibly because of a read error. V and J are TRBV15 and TRBJ1-4; D not resolved. Per germline, CDR1 LNHNV and CDR2 YYDKDF (reference sequence). CDR3 length equals 14 residues. The CDR3 region is CDTSNGFTNEKLFF. CDR3 DNA sequence: TGTGACACCAGCAATGGGTTTACTAATGAAAAACTGTTTTTT.

The chain joins TRBV12-3 or TRBV12-4 to TRBJ2-2, with D perhaps TRBD1 (6 bases). The CDR3 has 13 residues. V shed 6 bases and J shed 5 bases, with 10 bases lying between them. The CDR3 DNA reads TGTGCCAGCAGCCACAGGGTAACCGGGGAGCTGTTTTTT. This encodes CASSHRVTGELFF.

The chain is built from TRBV5-5 and TRBJ2-7; weak D call: TRBD2 (6 bases). Germline lookup yields CDR1 SGHKS and CDR2 YYEKEE (reference sequence). V dropped 5 bases and J dropped 5 bases, with 17 bases sitting between them. CDR3 length: 14 amino acids. DNA for the CDR3: TGTGCCAGCAGTTGGGACTCCTCGACCGACGAGCAGTACTTC. Residues: CASSWDSSTDEQYF.

This clonotype was picked up many times. CDR3 coding DNA: TGTGCCAGCAGCTTGAGACTCAGGGGGGCAAGAGAAGCGGGAGGACCCTACAATGAGCAGTTCTTC. This sequence encodes CASSLRLRGAREAGGPYNEQFF. This chain connects TRBV5-4 to TRBJ2-1; 9 nucleotides agree with TRBD2. In germline, CDR1 is SGHNT, CDR2 YYREEE (reference sequence). This CDR3 has 22 amino acids. The junction had 22 bases not matched to a gene; V was cut back by 1 base and J by 2 bases.